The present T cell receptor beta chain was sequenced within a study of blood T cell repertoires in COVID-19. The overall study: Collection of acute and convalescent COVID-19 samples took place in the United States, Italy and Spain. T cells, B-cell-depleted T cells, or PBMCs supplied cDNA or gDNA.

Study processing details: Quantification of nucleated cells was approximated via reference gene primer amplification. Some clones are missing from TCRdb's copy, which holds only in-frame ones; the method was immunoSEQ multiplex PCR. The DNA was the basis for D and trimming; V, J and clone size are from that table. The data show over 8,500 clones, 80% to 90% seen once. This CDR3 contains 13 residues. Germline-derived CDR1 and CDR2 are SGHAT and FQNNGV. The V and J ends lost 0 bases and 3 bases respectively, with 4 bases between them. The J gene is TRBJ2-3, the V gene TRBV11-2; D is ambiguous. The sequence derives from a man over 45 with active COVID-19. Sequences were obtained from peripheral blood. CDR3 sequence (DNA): TGTGCCAGCAGCTTAGATTCGACAGATACGCAGTATTTT. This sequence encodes CASSLDSTDTQYF.